The clone carrying this TCR beta chain was counted many times. Its antigen is currently unknown. This entry is derived from a study of T cells in Graves' hyperthyroidism and ophthalmopathy. Study-wide results and caveats: In blood, most of the thyroid clonotypes expanded above 0.001 were also present. Ophthalmopathy could be told apart from stable hyperthyroidism with a 13 V-J model.

In germline, CDR1 is MNHNS, CDR2 SASEGT. This CDR3 region has 15 residues. V dropped 3 bases and J dropped 8; count of bases not matched to a gene: 9. Amplification of TCR beta CDR3 regions was performed using RNA transcripts as template. The HTBI primer set was used in a first-round RT-PCR of the TCR CDR3. MiXCR, run by TCRdb on the multiplex PCR reads, gives a single entry per CDR3 protein. The sample yields about 570,000 distinct CDR3 sequences, about half seen once. This rearrangement joins TRBV6-1 to TRBJ1-3; 8 bases are shared with TRBD1. The clonotype comes from an adult woman with Graves' disease, either hyperthyroidism or ophthalmopathy (not recorded which). The material sequenced was peripheral blood or thyroid tissue (not recorded which). The CDR3 sequence: CASSDPRTGKDTIYF. DNA of the CDR3: TGTGCCAGCAGTGATCCCCGGACAGGGAAGGACACCATATATTTT.